The rows below give T cell receptor beta chains drawn from one sample of a study of regulatory T cells in long-lasting Graves disease. TCRdb recomputed calls from the multiplex PCR reads with MiXCR, one row per CDR3 protein. The sample yields roughly 420,000 distinct CDR3 sequences, 15% to 19% seen once. Here the sequenced sample was peripheral blood mononuclear cells (PBMCs), taken at new diagnosis, from a patient treated with antithyroid drugs. The source is a female donor with Graves disease. Each CDR3 is given with its conserved first and last residue. A D gene is named only where the DNA matches it firmly. Only some rows state a clone size, as once, few, many or a class for expanded clones.

clone size	V gene	D gene	J gene	CDR3 DNA	CDR3 protein
many	TRBV10-3	-	TRBJ2-1	TGTGCCATCAGTGAGCCTCAGTCCAATGAGCAGTTCTTC	CAISEPQSNEQFF
many	TRBV15	-	TRBJ1-1	TGTGCCACCAAGGCCAGGCAGAACACTGAAGCTTTCTTT	CATKARQNTEAFF
many	TRBV24-1	TRBD2	TRBJ2-1	TGTGCCACCAGTGATTCCGAGCGGGAGCGCAATGAGCAGTTCTTC	CATSDSERERNEQFF
-	TRBV10-2	TRBD2	TRBJ2-5	TGCGCCAGCGCAGGGAGGGATAGGGAGACCCAGTACTTC	CASAGRDRETQYF
-	TRBV6-5	-	TRBJ2-7	TGTGCCAGCAGTTACCCCGGTTCCGGGCAGTACTTC	CASSYPGSGQYF
few	TRBV29-1	TRBD1	TRBJ2-7	TGCAGCGTCAAGGGTGGGCAGGGGGCCCCCTACGAGCAGTACTTC	CSVKGGQGAPYEQYF
many	TRBV27	-	TRBJ2-7	TGTGCCAGCAGTTTTTCGAGAATGGGCGAGCAGTACTTC	CASSFSRMGEQYF
many	TRBV10-3	TRBD1	TRBJ1-1	TGTGCCACCTCCCAGGGACAGGGGGCTTTGAACACTGAAGCTTTCTTT	CATSQGQGALNTEAFF
few	TRBV7-9	-	TRBJ2-1	TGTGCCAGCAGCTTGGGTCCGACCACTGAGCAGTTCTTC	CASSLGPTTEQFF
many	TRBV7-2	TRBD2	TRBJ2-7	TGTGCCAGCAGCTTCCACGCTAGCGGTGGCGAGCAGTACTTC	CASSFHASGGEQYF
many	TRBV4-1	-	TRBJ1-5	TGCGCCAGCAGCCAAGACCGGAGGGGCAACAATCAGCCCCAGCATTTT	CASSQDRRGNNQPQHF
many	TRBV12-3/TRBV12-4	-	TRBJ2-2	TGTGCCAGTAGTCCGCCGTTTAGGCTGAACACCGGGGAGCTGTTTTTT	CASSPPFRLNTGELFF
many	TRBV7-3	-	TRBJ2-2	TGTGCCAGCAGTGACGCGGCGGGAACGAACACCGGGGAGCTGTTTTTT	CASSDAAGTNTGELFF
few	TRBV25-1	TRBD2	TRBJ2-3	TGTGCCAGCAGTCGGGGGGGCCGCACAGATACGCAGTATTTT	CASSRGGRTDTQYF
-	TRBV5-6	-	TRBJ2-1	TGTGCCAGCAGTTTCGCCTTGGATGAGCAGTTCTTC	CASSFALDEQFF
many	TRBV2	-	TRBJ2-1	TGTGCCAGCACAAACTCTTACAATGAGCAGTTCTTC	CASTNSYNEQFF
few	TRBV19	-	TRBJ1-1	TGTGCCAGTAGTATGGTGGGGGGCGGAACTGAAGCTTTCTTT	CASSMVGGGTEAFF
many	TRBV11-2	-	TRBJ1-2	TGTGCCAGCAGCTTAGATTCGGCGGGGACCTATGGCTACACCTTC	CASSLDSAGTYGYTF
many	TRBV7-2	-	TRBJ2-3	TGTGCCAGCAGCTTCCGAGCCGGGCTCATAGATACGCAGTATTTT	CASSFRAGLIDTQYF
-	TRBV7-9	TRBD2	TRBJ2-1	TGTGCCAGCACTAATGTCGGGGGCGGGGGGTACAGTGAGCAGTTCTTC	CASTNVGGGGYSEQFF
many	TRBV6-1	-	TRBJ1-6	TGTGCCAGCAGTAAGGGGGAGATGTATTCACCCCTCCACTTT	CASSKGEMYSPLHF
many	TRBV28	-	TRBJ2-7	TGTGCCAGCACCTTGGGAGGGGGGCGCCGTGGGTACGAGCAGTACTTC	CASTLGGGRRGYEQYF
-	TRBV29-1	-	TRBJ2-5	TGCAGCGTGGCCTCTTCGGCAGGGTTTCAAGAGACCCAGTACTTC	CSVASSAGFQETQYF
many	TRBV10-3	-	TRBJ1-2	TGTGCCATCACTGGGACCGCCGCTAACTATGGCTACACCTTC	CAITGTAANYGYTF
many	TRBV7-3	TRBD2	TRBJ2-3	TGTGCCAGCAGCCCCGGGCAAGCGGGGGGAGCGGATACGCAGTATTTT	CASSPGQAGGADTQYF
few	TRBV25-1	-	TRBJ1-2	TGTGCCAGCAGTGAATGGGTCGCGGGCGACAGGCCTCTCTATGGCTACACCTTC	CASSEWVAGDRPLYGYTF
many	TRBV3-1	-	TRBJ1-1	TGTGCCAGCAGCCGTTCGGGAGAGCATGAAGCTTTCTTT	CASSRSGEHEAFF
many	TRBV18	-	TRBJ2-1	TGTGCCAGCTCACCATCTAACCTCGATGAGCAGTTCTTC	CASSPSNLDEQFF
many	TRBV6-1	-	TRBJ1-6	TGTGCCAGCAGTCGGGACTCCCACACGGGGAATTCACCCCTCCACTTT	CASSRDSHTGNSPLHF
many	TRBV20-1	TRBD2	TRBJ2-1	TGCAGTGCTAGAGATTCACTAGCGGGGATCAATGAGCAGTTCTTC	CSARDSLAGINEQFF
-	TRBV5-5	TRBD1	TRBJ1-6	TGTGCCAGCCAAATAGGGACAGCGAATTCACCCCTCCACTTT	CASQIGTANSPLHF
many	TRBV20-1	-	TRBJ1-1	TGCAGTGCTAGAAAAGCGGGGACGAACACTGAAGCTTTCTTT	CSARKAGTNTEAFF
-	TRBV29-1	TRBD2	TRBJ2-1	TGCAGCGTTGGGGGACTAGCGGGGTACAATGAGCAGTTCTTC	CSVGGLAGYNEQFF
many	TRBV7-6	TRBD1	TRBJ1-1	TGTGCCAGCAGCTTATCCCCGGACAGGGAGGGTAACACTGAAGCTTTCTTT	CASSLSPDREGNTEAFF
many	TRBV14	-	TRBJ1-2	TGTGCCAGCAGCCAAGCGGCGGTCATCAACTATGGCTACACCTTC	CASSQAAVINYGYTF
-	TRBV29-1	-	TRBJ2-3	TGCAGCGTTTCTAGGGACGCCGCTAGCACAGATACGCAGTATTTT	CSVSRDAASTDTQYF
few	TRBV19	TRBD2	TRBJ2-3	TGTGCCAGTAGTGAGGGACTAGCGATGTTAGATACGCAGTATTTT	CASSEGLAMLDTQYF
many	TRBV7-6	TRBD2	TRBJ2-1	TGTGCCAGCAAGTTAGCGGGGGGGCAGAATGAGCAGTTCTTC	CASKLAGGQNEQFF
-	TRBV16	TRBD1	TRBJ1-1	TGTGCCAGCAGCCAAACAGGGGGCTACACTGAAGCTTTCTTT	CASSQTGGYTEAFF
few	TRBV12-3/TRBV12-4	TRBD1	TRBJ2-5	TGTGCCAGCAGTAGCCTCCGGGACAGGGAGAAAGAGACCCAGTACTTC	CASSSLRDREKETQYF
many	TRBV5-6	TRBD1	TRBJ1-5	TGTGCCAGCAGCTCATGGGACAGGGAAGGGCCCCAGCATTTT	CASSSWDREGPQHF
many	TRBV3-1	-	TRBJ1-2	TGTGCCAGCAGCCAGCCACAGGGTAGCTATGGCTACACCTTC	CASSQPQGSYGYTF
many	TRBV29-1	-	TRBJ2-7	TGCAGCGTTGTTCGGGGCACTTCCGAGCAGTACTTC	CSVVRGTSEQYF
many	TRBV6-5	-	TRBJ1-5	TGTGCCAGCAGTTACTCGACTAGCGGGGGCAATCAGCCCCAGCATTTT	CASSYSTSGGNQPQHF
many	TRBV3-1	-	TRBJ1-1	TGTGCCAGCAGCCAAGATGCAGGGGCCGGCACTGAAGCTTTCTTT	CASSQDAGAGTEAFF
many	TRBV20-1	-	TRBJ2-7	TGCAGTGCTACCAACCCTCCCTACGAGCAGTACTTC	CSATNPPYEQYF
-	TRBV6-1	-	TRBJ2-2	TGTGCCAGCCCTAATCCGGCCACCGGGGAGCTGTTTTTT	CASPNPATGELFF
many	TRBV11-1	TRBD2	TRBJ2-7	TGTGCCAGCAGCTTGGGACTAGCGTTCACCTACGAGCAGTACTTC	CASSLGLAFTYEQYF